These 24 T cell receptor beta chains share one sample of origin, sequenced in a study of shared clonotypes between healthy human individuals (TCRdb year 2020). Library construction relied on the immunoSEQ multiplex PCR assay. In its TCRdb copy, this immuneACCESS table keeps in-frame sequences only and misses some clones. Where compared with another copy, unresolved V genes explain less than half of these, and the others have no known cause. This sample holds a few million clones; approximately 92% were observed only once. 1.5% to 2% of the sample goes to the ten largest clones. CD8 naive samples were obtained by positive selection for CCR7 among CD45RO-negative cells, yielding a CD45RA+CCR7+ population from which TemRA cells were excluded. The sample taken for sequencing was naive CD8+ T cells from PBMCs. Reading the label with the study, this specimen's cell subset or site is: CD45RA+CCR7+. The receptors originated from a man aged 18 to 30 in good health. Some clones in this sample may be carry-over from other donors' samples.

This chain links TRBV10-1 with TRBJ2-1; the D is unclear. Germline assignment: CDR1 WNHNN and CDR2 SYGVQD (reference sequence). The CDR3 runs to 9 residues. V was shortened by 4 bases and J by 15 bases, with 7 bases between the two germline ends. The CDR3 nucleotides are TGCGCCAGCAGTGGTCTGGTGTTCTTC. The encoded protein is CASSGLVFF.

The gene calls are TRBV28 and TRBJ1-1; D gene unclear. V was shortened by 5 bases and J by 8 bases, with 12 bases between the two germline ends. CDR1 and CDR2 (germline): MDHEN, SYDVKM. The CDR3 covers 12 residues. CDR3 in DNA: TGTGCCAGCAGTCACCGGACGGTAGAAGCTTTCTTT. It encodes CASSHRTVEAFF. Full variable domain (rest looked up from reference TRBV28 and TRBJ1-1): DVKVTQSSRYLVKRTGEKVFLECVQDMDHENMFWYRQDPGLGLRLIYFSYDVKMKEKGDIPEGYSVSREKKERFSLILESASTNQTSMYLCASSHRTVEAFFGQGTRLTVV.

The gene calls are TRBV4-3 and TRBJ2-4; the D gene is possibly TRBD2 (5 bases). V lost 0 bases and J lost 3, with 18 bases in between. The CDR3 runs to 18 residues. Per the germline V gene, CDR1 is LGHNA and CDR2 is YSLEER. CDR3 bases: TGCGCCAGCAGCCAAGAATTCCTGACCGGACTGCACAAAAACATTCAGTACTTC. This translates into CASSQEFLTGLHKNIQYF.

The count of this clone is one. This specimen includes other DNA sequences encoding the same CDR3. The rearrangement uses TRBV6-5 and TRBJ2-7; unclear D gene. Germline loops: CDR1 MNHEY, CDR2 SVGAGI. CDR3 length: 13 residues. The V end lost 6 bases, the J end lost 4 bases, and 13 bases lay between the germline ends. In DNA form, the CDR3 reads TGTGCCAGCAGCCCCGTCCGCGGTTACGAGCAGTACTTC. Its protein product is CASSPVRGYEQYF.

This clone was found a few times. The chain recombines TRBV7-9 with TRBJ1-4; the D is unclear. CDR1 and CDR2 (germline): SEHNR, FQNEAQ (reference sequence). The CDR3 sequence is 15 residues long. The V end was cut by 0 bases, the J end by 4 bases, with 9 bases between. The chain's CDR3 is CASSLAVGSNEKLFF. CDR3 bases: TGTGCCAGCAGCTTAGCTGTCGGGAGTAATGAAAAACTGTTTTTT.

V and J are TRBV27 and TRBJ2-1; D is uncertain. There are 16 residues in the CDR3. Germline-derived CDR1 and CDR2 are MNHEY and SMNVEV (reference sequence). V was shortened by 5 bases and J by 5 bases, with 19 bases between the two germline ends. CDR3 coding DNA: TGTGCCAGCAGTATGAAACCTCTCCGCCCAGACAATGAGCAGTTCTTC. It yields the protein CASSMKPLRPDNEQFF.

The chain employs TRBV7-9 and TRBJ2-1; tentatively, D is TRBD1 (5 bases). Looked up from germline, CDR1 is SEHNR and CDR2 is FQNEAQ (reference sequence). V lost 4 bases, J lost 5 bases, and 15 bases lay in between. The CDR3 is 15 residues long. The CDR3 region has the DNA TGTGCCAGCAGCTCATATGACAGAATCAACAATGAGCAGTTCTTC. Translation gives CASSSYDRINNEQFF.

The chain recombines TRBV4-2 with TRBJ1-2; perhaps TRBD1 as D (5 bases). V was pared by 6 bases and J by 6 bases, with 17 bases between. The CDR3 is 14 amino acids. Germline V CDR1 and CDR2: LGHNA, YNFKEQ. The CDR3 nucleotides read TGTGCCAGCAGACCGACAGAACAGATAGATGGCTACACCTTC. This sequence encodes CASRPTEQIDGYTF.

Note on this clone: Other nucleotide sequences from this sample produce the same CDR3. The chain joins TRBV27 to TRBJ2-7; 12 bases fit TRBD2. CDR1 and CDR2 (germline): MNHEY, SMNVEV (reference sequence). Germline trimming cut 4 bases from V and 3 bases from J; bases unmatched to any gene: 4. This CDR3 is built from 15 residues. CDR3 bases: TGTGCCAGCAGTTCCAGGACTAGCGGGAACTACGAGCAGTACTTC. Translating it yields CASSSRTSGNYEQYF.

The V call is TRBV18, the J call TRBJ2-5; TRBD1 matches at 11 bases. V was pared by 5 bases and J by 5 bases, with 7 bases of the junction left unmatched. The CDR3 has 15 amino acids. Germline CDR1 is KGHSH and CDR2 is LQKENI. CDR3 bases: TGTGCCAGCTCAACTCGGGACAGGGGGTCGGAGACCCAGTACTTC. Its protein product is CASSTRDRGSETQYF.

The J gene is TRBJ1-3, the V gene TRBV4-1, with TRBD1 identical over 10 bases. The germline gives CDR1 MGHRA, CDR2 YSYEKL. The CDR3 has 15 amino acids. Trimming took 5 bases from V and 4 from J; bases not matched to a gene: 5. This CDR3 is CASSLDRGRGNTIYF. Here the CDR3 DNA reads TGCGCCAGCAGCTTGGACAGGGGGAGAGGAAACACCATATATTTT.

CDR3 DNA: TGTGCCAGCAGTTTTCTCTCGAACACCGGGGAGCTGTTTTTT. Translating gives CASSFLSNTGELFF. The J gene is TRBJ2-2, the V gene TRBV28; no clear D. In germline, CDR1 is MDHEN, CDR2 SYDVKM. Trimming cost V 3 bases and J 0 bases, with 5 bases left between them. This CDR3 has 14 amino acids.

The chain joins TRBV7-9 to TRBJ2-5, with TRBD1 as a possible D gene (6 bases). Germline CDR1 is SEHNR and CDR2 is FQNEAQ (reference sequence). V was pared by 1 base and J by 5 bases, with 14 bases between. The CDR3 extends over 15 amino acids. The CDR3 nucleotides read TGTGCCAGCAGCTTAGATACAGGGCCTAGGGAGACCCAGTACTTC. Its protein is CASSLDTGPRETQYF.

This clone has only one observation. The CDR3 sequence is CAISESETSGSDTQYF. The CDR3 region has the DNA TGTGCCATCAGTGAGTCGGAGACTAGCGGGAGTGATACGCAGTATTTT. The rearrangement joins TRBV10-3 to TRBJ2-3; 12 bases map to TRBD2. Germline CDR1 and CDR2: ENHRY and SYGVKD. This CDR3 spans 16 amino acids. Trimming took 0 bases from V and 6 from J; bases not matched to a gene: 4.

J is TRBJ1-2 and V is TRBV27; D gene unclear. V lost 3 bases to trimming and J lost 8 bases, with 13 bases between them. Per the germline V gene, CDR1 is MNHEY and CDR2 is SMNVEV (reference sequence). The CDR3 consists of 13 residues. CDR3 coding DNA: TGTGCCAGCAGTTTCTACCCCAGTGGAGGCTACACCTTC. This encodes CASSFYPSGGYTF.

The rearrangement links TRBV5-1 to TRBJ1-1; possibly TRBD1 for D (5 bases). The CDR3 runs 15 residues. Between the trimmed V and J ends, which lost 4 bases and 1 base, there was a span of 14 bases. Germline values: CDR1 SGHRS, CDR2 YFSETQ. The CDR3 here is CASSISTATNTEAFF. The DNA for the CDR3 is TGCGCCAGCAGCATATCGACAGCCACGAACACTGAAGCTTTCTTT.

This chain connects TRBV27 to TRBJ2-7; 8 nucleotides line up with TRBD2. V dropped 4 bases and J dropped 2; count of bases not matched to a gene: 7. From germline, CDR1 is MNHEY and CDR2 SMNVEV (reference sequence). The CDR3 runs to 15 residues. CDR3 sequence reads: CASSSLAAYAYEQYF. CDR3 sequence (DNA): TGTGCCAGCAGTTCACTAGCGGCCTATGCCTACGAGCAGTACTTC.

A word on this clone: This sample also contains other DNA sequences that code for the same CDR3. V gene TRBV27 combines with J gene TRBJ1-1, with D tentatively TRBD1 (5 bases). CDR1 MNHEY and CDR2 SMNVEV come from the germline V gene (reference sequence). This CDR3 is 14 amino acids long. V dropped 3 bases and J dropped 1 base, with 9 bases sitting between them. The CDR3 DNA sequence: TGTGCCAGCAGTTTCCTCGGGGGGAACACTGAAGCTTTCTTT. It yields the protein CASSFLGGNTEAFF.

This chain uses TRBV21-1 with TRBJ1-1; the tabulated D call, TRBD1, remains unverified against the DNA. TRBV21-1 is deemed a pseudogene. The length of the CDR3 is 16 residues. The CDR3 reads CASSPRAGTGCTEAFF. The CDR3 DNA reads as TGTGCCAGCAGCCCTCGAGCCGGGACAGGGTGCACTGAAGCTTTCTTT.

The chain employs TRBV7-2 and TRBJ1-2; D gene unclear. The CDR3 is 14 amino acids. V shed 5 bases and J shed 4 bases, with 14 bases lying between them. CDR1 SGHTA and CDR2 FQGNSA come from the germline V gene. CDR3: CASSPREPLYGYTF. The CDR3 DNA is TGTGCCAGCAGCCCACGGGAACCGCTCTATGGCTACACCTTC.

The CDR3 region has the DNA TGTGCCAGTAGTTTCTCTAGATGGGGCGCCGGGGAGCTGTTTTTT. Its protein is CASSFSRWGAGELFF. The rearrangement links TRBV19 to TRBJ2-2; TRBD1 might be the D (5 bases). This CDR3 has 15 amino acids. Trimming cost V 5 bases and J 6 bases, with 16 bases left between them. CDR1 and CDR2 (germline): LNHDA, SQIVND (reference sequence).

The V gene is TRBV19, the J gene TRBJ2-1; no definite D call. V was trimmed by 7 bases and J by 5 bases, leaving 9 bases between them. Per germline, CDR1 LNHDA and CDR2 SQIVND (reference sequence). The CDR3 is made up of 12 amino acids. The CDR3, as DNA: TGTGCCAGTACAGACTTGCACAATGAGCAGTTCTTC. This encodes CASTDLHNEQFF.

The rearrangement links TRBV6-1 to TRBJ1-4; 9 nucleotides agree with TRBD1. The CDR3 contains 17 residues. Germline assignment: CDR1 MNHNS and CDR2 SASEGT. The V segment lost 3 bases and the J segment 1 base; nucleotides outside the gene matches: 6. The CDR3, as DNA: TGTGCCAGCAGTGAGGGGACAGGGACCTTAACTAATGAAAAACTGTTTTTT. Translating gives CASSEGTGTLTNEKLFF.

The chain couples TRBV27 to TRBJ2-3, with 16 bases fitting TRBD2. The length of the CDR3 is 19 residues. J was trimmed by 1 base and V by 7 bases; bases with no gene match: 11. The germline V gene encodes CDR1 MNHEY and CDR2 SMNVEV (reference sequence). This CDR3 is CASTSGLAGGPPGTDTQYF. The CDR3, as DNA: TGTGCCAGCACCTCGGGACTAGCGGGAGGGCCACCGGGCACAGATACGCAGTATTTT.